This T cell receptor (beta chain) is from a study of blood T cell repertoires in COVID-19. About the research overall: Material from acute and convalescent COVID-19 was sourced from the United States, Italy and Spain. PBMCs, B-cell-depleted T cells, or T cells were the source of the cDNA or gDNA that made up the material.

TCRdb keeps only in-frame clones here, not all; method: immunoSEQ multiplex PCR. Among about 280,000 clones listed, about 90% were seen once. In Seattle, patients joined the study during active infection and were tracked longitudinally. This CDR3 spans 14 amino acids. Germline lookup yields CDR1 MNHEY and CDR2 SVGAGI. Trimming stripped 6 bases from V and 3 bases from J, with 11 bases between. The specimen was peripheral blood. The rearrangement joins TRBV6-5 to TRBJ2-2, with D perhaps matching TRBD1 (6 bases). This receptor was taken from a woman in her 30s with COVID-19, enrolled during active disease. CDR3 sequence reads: CASRGDTYTGELFF. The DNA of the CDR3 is TGTGCCAGCAGGGGGGACACCTACACCGGGGAGCTGTTTTTT.